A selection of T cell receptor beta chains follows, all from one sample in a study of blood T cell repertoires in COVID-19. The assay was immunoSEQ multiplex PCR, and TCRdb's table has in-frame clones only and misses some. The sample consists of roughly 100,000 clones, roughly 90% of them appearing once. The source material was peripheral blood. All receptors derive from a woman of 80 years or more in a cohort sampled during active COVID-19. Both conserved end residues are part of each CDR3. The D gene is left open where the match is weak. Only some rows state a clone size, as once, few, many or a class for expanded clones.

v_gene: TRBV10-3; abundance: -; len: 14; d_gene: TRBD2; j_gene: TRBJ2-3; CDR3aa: CAIKGTGGPDTQYF; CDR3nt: TGTGCCATCAAAGGAACGGGAGGGCCGGATACGCAGTATTTT
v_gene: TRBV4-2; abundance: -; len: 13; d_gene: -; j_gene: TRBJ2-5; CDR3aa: CASSPTREETQYF; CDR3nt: TGTGCCAGCAGCCCCACTAGGGAAGAGACCCAGTACTTC
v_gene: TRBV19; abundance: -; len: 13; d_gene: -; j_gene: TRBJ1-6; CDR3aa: CASSTLPNSPLHF; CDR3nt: TGTGCCAGTAGTACCCTACCGAATTCACCCCTCCACTTT
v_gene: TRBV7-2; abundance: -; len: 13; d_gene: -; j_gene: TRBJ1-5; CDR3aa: CASSLDRDQPQHF; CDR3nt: TGTGCCAGCAGCCTAGACAGAGATCAGCCCCAGCATTTT
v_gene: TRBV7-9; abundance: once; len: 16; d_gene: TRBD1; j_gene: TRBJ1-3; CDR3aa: CASSPGQGALGNTIYF; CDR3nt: TGTGCCAGCAGCCCAGGACAGGGGGCTCTTGGAAACACCATATATTTT
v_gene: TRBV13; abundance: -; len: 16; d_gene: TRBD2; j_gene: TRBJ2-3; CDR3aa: CASSLVGRIGGDTQYF; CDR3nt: TGTGCCAGCAGCTTAGTCGGGAGGATCGGGGGAGATACGCAGTATTTT
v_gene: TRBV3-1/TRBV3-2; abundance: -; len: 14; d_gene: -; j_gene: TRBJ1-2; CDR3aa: CASSLAGANKGYTF; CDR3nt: TGTGCCAGCAGCCTCGCTGGGGCTAATAAAGGCTACACCTTC
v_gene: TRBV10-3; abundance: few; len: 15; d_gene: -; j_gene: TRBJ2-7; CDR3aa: CAISEGGAGTYEQYF; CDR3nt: TGTGCCATCAGTGAAGGAGGCGCCGGGACCTACGAGCAGTACTTC
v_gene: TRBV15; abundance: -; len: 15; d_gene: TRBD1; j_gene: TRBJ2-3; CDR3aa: CATSKWTGITDTQYF; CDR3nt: TGTGCCACCAGCAAGTGGACAGGGATCACAGATACGCAGTATTTT
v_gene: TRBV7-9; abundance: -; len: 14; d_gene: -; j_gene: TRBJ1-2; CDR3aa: CASSLSDRSYGYTF; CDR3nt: TGTGCCAGCAGCTTATCGGACAGAAGCTATGGCTACACCTTC
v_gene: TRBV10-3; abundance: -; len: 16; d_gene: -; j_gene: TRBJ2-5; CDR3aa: CAISDQTRKPGETQYF; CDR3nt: TGTGCCATCAGTGACCAGACTAGGAAGCCAGGGGAGACCCAGTACTTC
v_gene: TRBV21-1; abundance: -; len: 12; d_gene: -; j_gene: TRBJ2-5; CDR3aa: CASSLLYETQYF; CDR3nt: TGTGCCAGCAGCCTACTGTATGAGACCCAGTACTTC
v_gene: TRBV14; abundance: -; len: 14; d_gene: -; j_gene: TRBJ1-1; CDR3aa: CASSQERGNTEAFF; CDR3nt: TGTGCCAGCAGCCAAGAACGAGGGAACACTGAAGCTTTCTTT
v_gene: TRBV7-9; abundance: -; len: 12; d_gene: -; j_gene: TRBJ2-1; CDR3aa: CASSLGDNEQFF; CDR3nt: TGTGCCAGCAGCTTAGGAGACAATGAGCAGTTCTTC
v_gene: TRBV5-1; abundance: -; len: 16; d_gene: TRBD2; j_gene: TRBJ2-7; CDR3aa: CASSPGGASGNYEQYF; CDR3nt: TGCGCCAGCAGCCCGGGGGGGGCTAGCGGAAACTACGAGCAGTACTTC
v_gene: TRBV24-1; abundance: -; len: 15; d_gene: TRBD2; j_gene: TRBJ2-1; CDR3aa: CATSDRLAGANEQFF; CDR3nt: TGTGCCACCAGTGATAGGCTAGCGGGAGCTAATGAGCAGTTCTTC
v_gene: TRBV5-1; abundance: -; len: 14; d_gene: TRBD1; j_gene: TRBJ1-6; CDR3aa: CASSQDRGQSPLHF; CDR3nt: TGCGCCAGCAGCCAGGACAGGGGGCAATCACCCCTCCACTTT
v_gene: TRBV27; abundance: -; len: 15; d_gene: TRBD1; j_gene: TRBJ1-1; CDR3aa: CASSRPGTGSIEAFF; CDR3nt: TGTGCCAGCAGTCGTCCCGGGACAGGGAGTATTGAAGCTTTCTTT
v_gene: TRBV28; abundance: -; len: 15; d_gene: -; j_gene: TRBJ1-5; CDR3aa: CASSFGSSSGQPQHF; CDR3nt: TGTGCCAGCAGTTTCGGAAGTTCGTCGGGGCAGCCCCAGCATTTT
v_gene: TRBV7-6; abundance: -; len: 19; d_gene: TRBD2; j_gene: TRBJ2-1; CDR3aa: CASSLYGLAGGSVYNEQFF; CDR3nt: TGTGCCAGCAGCTTATATGGGCTAGCGGGAGGATCGGTATACAATGAGCAGTTCTTC
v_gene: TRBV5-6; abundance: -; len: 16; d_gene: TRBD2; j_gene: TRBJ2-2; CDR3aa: CASSFGLAATGGELFF; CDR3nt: TGTGCCAGCAGCTTCGGACTAGCGGCTACAGGCGGGGAGCTGTTTTTT
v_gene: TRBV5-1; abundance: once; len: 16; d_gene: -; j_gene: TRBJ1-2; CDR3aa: CASSLLSSREGYGYTF; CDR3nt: TGCGCCAGCAGCTTGCTTTCTAGCCGGGAAGGGTATGGCTACACCTTC
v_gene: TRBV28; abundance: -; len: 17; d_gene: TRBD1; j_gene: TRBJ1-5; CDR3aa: CASSLGTGRAVRQPQHF; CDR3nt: TGTGCCAGCAGTCTTGGGACAGGTCGGGCGGTTAGGCAGCCCCAGCATTTT
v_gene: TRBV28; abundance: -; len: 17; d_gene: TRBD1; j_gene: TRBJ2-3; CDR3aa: CASSPSPGQGVGDTQYF; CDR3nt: TGTGCCAGCAGTCCCTCGCCGGGACAGGGAGTTGGAGATACGCAGTATTTT
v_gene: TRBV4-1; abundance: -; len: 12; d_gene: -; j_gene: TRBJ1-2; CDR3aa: CASSPLGYGYTF; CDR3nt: TGCGCCAGCAGCCCTCTCGGCTATGGCTACACCTTC
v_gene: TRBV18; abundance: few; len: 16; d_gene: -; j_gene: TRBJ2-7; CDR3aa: CASSPPNRGGAYEQYF; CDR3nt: TGTGCCAGCTCACCACCAAACAGGGGGGGAGCCTACGAGCAGTACTTC
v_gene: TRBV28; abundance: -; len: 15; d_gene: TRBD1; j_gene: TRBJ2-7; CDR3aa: CASRSGTGPAYEQYF; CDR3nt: TGTGCCAGCAGATCCGGGACAGGTCCGGCCTACGAGCAGTACTTC
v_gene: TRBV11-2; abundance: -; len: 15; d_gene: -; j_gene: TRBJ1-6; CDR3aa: CASSLLDQGNSPLHF; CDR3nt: TGTGCCAGCAGCTTATTAGATCAGGGTAATTCACCCCTCCACTTT